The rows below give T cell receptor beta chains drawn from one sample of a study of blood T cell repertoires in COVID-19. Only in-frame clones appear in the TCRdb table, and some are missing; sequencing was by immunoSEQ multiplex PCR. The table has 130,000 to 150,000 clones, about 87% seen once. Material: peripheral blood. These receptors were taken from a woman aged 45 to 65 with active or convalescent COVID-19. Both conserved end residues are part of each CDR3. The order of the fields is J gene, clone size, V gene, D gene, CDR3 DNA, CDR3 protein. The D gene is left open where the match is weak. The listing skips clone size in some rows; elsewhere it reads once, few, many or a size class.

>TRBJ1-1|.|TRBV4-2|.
TGTGCCAGCAGCTTAGACAGGATGAACACTGAAGCTTTCTTT
CASSLDRMNTEAFF
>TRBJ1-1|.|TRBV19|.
TGTGCCAGTAGTTTAGCAGGGTCGACTGAAGCTTTCTTT
CASSLAGSTEAFF
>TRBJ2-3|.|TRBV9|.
TGTGCCAGGTTTCTCGGGAGTGCAGATACGCAGTATTTT
CARFLGSADTQYF
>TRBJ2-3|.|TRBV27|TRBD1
TGTGCCAGCAGTTTAAACAGGGGAGATACGCAGTATTTT
CASSLNRGDTQYF
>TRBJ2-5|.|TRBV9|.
TGTGCCAGCAGCGTAGGTCCCCTCCAAGAGACCCAGTACTTC
CASSVGPLQETQYF
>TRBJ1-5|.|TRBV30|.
TGTGCCTGGAGCCTTGACTCAACGCCGCGACAGCCCCAGCATTTT
CAWSLDSTPRQPQHF
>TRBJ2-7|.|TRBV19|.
TGTGCCAGTAGTTCAGCAGGCGCTTCCTCCTACGAGCAGTACTTC
CASSSAGASSYEQYF
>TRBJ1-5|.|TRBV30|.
TGTGCCTGGAGTGTAGGGACACCTCACAATCAGCCCCAGCATTTT
CAWSVGTPHNQPQHF
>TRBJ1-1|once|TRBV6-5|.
TGTGCCAGCAGTAGAAGGGGACAGAACACTGAAGCTTTCTTT
CASSRRGQNTEAFF
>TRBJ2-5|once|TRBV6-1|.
TGTGCCAGCAGTGAAATGGGGGGAAGAGAGACCCAGTACTTC
CASSEMGGRETQYF